These 30 T cell receptor beta chains were all obtained from the same sample, sequenced in a study of blood T cell repertoires in COVID-19. Sequencing was performed with immunoSEQ multiplex PCR; in TCRdb, only in-frame clones are kept and a portion is missing. The sample yields some 100,000 clones, about 89% seen once. The specimen sequenced was peripheral blood. Receptors originate from a man in his fifties with acute or convalescent COVID-19.

The chain is built from TRBV28 and TRBJ2-7; 8 nucleotides align to TRBD2. The junction had 20 bases not matched to a gene; V was cut back by 4 bases and J by 3 bases. This CDR3 is built from 19 residues. The V gene's germline CDR1 is MDHEN and CDR2 SYDVKM. Here the CDR3 reads CASSSDDLGLAGTFYEQYF. CDR3 nucleotide sequence: TGTGCCAGCAGTTCCGACGACCTTGGATTAGCGGGGACTTTCTACGAGCAGTACTTC.

Here the CDR3 reads CASSIDMLADTGELFF. As DNA, the CDR3 is TGTGCCAGTAGTATAGATATGCTAGCGGATACCGGGGAGCTGTTTTTT. V gene TRBV19 combines with J gene TRBJ2-2; TRBD2 matches 7 bases. Germline CDR1 reads LNHDA; CDR2 reads SQIVND (reference sequence). V lost 0 bases to trimming and J lost 5 bases; unmatched junction nucleotides: 6. This CDR3 is 16 amino acids long.

Only a few counts were recorded for this clone. The V and J genes are TRBV4-1 and TRBJ2-2; 9 bases are a match to TRBD2. V trimming: 0 bases; J trimming: 4 bases; junction bases outside the gene matches: 15. There are 20 residues in the CDR3. CDR1 and CDR2 (germline): MGHRA, YSYEKL. The CDR3 is CASSQDSIGVAGEPTGELFF. In DNA form, the CDR3 reads TGCGCCAGCAGCCAAGATTCGATCGGGGTAGCGGGAGAGCCCACCGGGGAGCTGTTTTTT.

The rearrangement joins TRBV19 to TRBJ2-3; 10 bases map to TRBD2. The J segment lost 5 bases and the V segment lost 5 bases, leaving 16 bases of the junction unmatched. The CDR3 is 18 amino acids. Per germline, CDR1 LNHDA and CDR2 SQIVND (reference sequence). CDR3 protein: CASSPAGAGGPGRDTQYF. The CDR3 coding sequence is TGTGCCAGTAGTCCGGCCGGAGCGGGAGGGCCAGGTAGAGATACGCAGTATTTT.

The chain joins TRBV5-1 to TRBJ1-2; 11 nucleotides agree with TRBD1. The CDR3 extends over 15 amino acids. The ends lost 3 bases at V and 8 bases at J; junction bases unmatched: 9. The germline CDR1 and CDR2 sequences are SGHRS and YFSETQ. The DNA for the CDR3 is TGCGCCAGCAGCTCAGGACAGGGGGCGCGGGACGGCTACACCTTC. Translated: CASSSGQGARDGYTF.

The rearrangement links TRBV5-5 to TRBJ2-1; 10 nucleotides match TRBD1. The CDR3 is 16 amino acids. Germline V gene lookup returns CDR1 SGHKS and CDR2 YYEKEE (reference sequence). Trimming at V came to 3 bases and at J to 0 bases, leaving 3 bases not matched to a gene. CDR3 residues: CASSSGQGSSYNEQFF. CDR3 DNA: TGTGCCAGCAGCTCGGGACAGGGGAGCTCCTACAATGAGCAGTTCTTC. The full variable domain, its missing parts supplied by reference TRBV5-5 and TRBJ2-1, is DAGVTQSPTHLIKTRGQQVTLRCSPISGHKSVSWYQQVLGQGPQFIFQYYEKEERGRGNFPDRFSARQFPNYSSELNVNALLLGDSALYLCASSSGQGSSYNEQFFGPGTRLTVL.

The rearrangement uses TRBV7-6 and TRBJ2-5; possibly TRBD1 for D (5 bases). The CDR3 contains 16 residues. Trimming removed 5 bases at V and 4 bases at J, with 20 bases between. Germline V lookup: CDR1 SGHVS, CDR2 FNYEAQ. CDR3: CASSLSSAGWGETQYF. CDR3 bases: TGTGCCAGCAGCCTTTCCTCCGCAGGGTGGGGAGAGACCCAGTACTTC.

The V and J genes are TRBV24-1 and TRBJ1-5; a possible D gene is TRBD1 (5 bases). V was clipped by 7 bases and J by 4 bases, with 7 bases between them. Germline CDR1 and CDR2: KGHDR and SFDVKD. This CDR3 is built from 12 residues. CDR3 protein: CATSHRNQPQHF. CDR3 coding DNA: TGTGCCACCAGCCACAGGAATCAGCCCCAGCATTTT.

CDR3 nucleotides: TGTGCCTGGAGGGCCCGCAGGGCGAGGACTGAAGCTTTCTTT. It is translated as CAWRARRARTEAFF. The chain carries TRBV30 and TRBJ1-1; possible D gene TRBD1, 5 bases. This CDR3 region has 14 residues. Germline V gene lookup returns CDR1 GTSNPN and CDR2 SVGIG (reference sequence). V lost 3 bases and J 5 bases, leaving 16 bases between the germline ends.

The table lists this clone with a few counts. J is TRBJ2-7 and V is TRBV6-5; weak D call: TRBD1 (5 bases). The CDR3 length is 15 residues. Trimming pared 6 bases from V and 0 bases from J, leaving 15 bases between. Germline CDR1 MNHEY, CDR2 SVGAGI. The CDR3 spells CASSPRQHSSYEQYF. CDR3 DNA sequence: TGTGCCAGCAGCCCCAGACAGCATAGCTCCTACGAGCAGTACTTC.

This chain uses TRBV5-6 with TRBJ2-1, with D tentatively TRBD1 (6 bases). Trimming removed 4 bases from V and 6 bases from J, with 20 bases in between. CDR3 length: 16 residues. Germline values: CDR1 SGHDT, CDR2 YYEEEE. In DNA form, the CDR3 reads TGTGCCAGCAGCCCGCGGGTATTGGTACAGGGCAATGAGCAGTTCTTC. Its translation: CASSPRVLVQGNEQFF.

J is TRBJ2-5 and V is TRBV9; TRBD2 aligns across 10 bases. Germline values: CDR1 SGDLS, CDR2 YYNGEE. This CDR3 comprises 15 residues. V lost 2 bases and J lost 4; bases outside the gene matches: 5. Here the CDR3 reads CASSVLAGEGETQYF. The CDR3 nucleotides read TGTGCCAGCAGCGTCCTAGCGGGAGAAGGAGAGACCCAGTACTTC.

The CDR3 DNA reads TGTGTCAGAAGCCCAGACAGGGAAGTCCGCTCCTACAATGAGCAGTTCTTC. It codes for CVRSPDREVRSYNEQFF. V and J are TRBV7-5 and TRBJ2-1; the table's D call of TRBD1 was not tested on the DNA. TRBV7-5 is tagged as a pseudogene. This CDR3 has 17 residues.

This chain connects TRBV5-4 to TRBJ2-5; 9 bases line up with TRBD2. The V gene end was trimmed by 3 bases and the J gene end by 2 bases; junction bases not matched to a gene: 5. The CDR3 spans 15 residues. The germline gives CDR1 SGHNT, CDR2 YYREEE (reference sequence). CDR3: CASSSKGLAQETQYF. The CDR3 DNA follows: TGTGCCAGCAGCTCCAAGGGACTAGCTCAAGAGACCCAGTACTTC.

The chain has TRBV5-5 and TRBJ2-7, with a weak D call TRBD2 (6 bases). CDR1 and CDR2 from the germline V gene are SGHKS and YYEKEE (reference sequence). Trimming cost V 3 bases and J 0 bases, with 19 bases left between them. The CDR3 has 17 amino acids. The CDR3, as DNA: TGTGCCAGCAGCTCCCAGGGATCAGCGGGCACCTCCTACGAGCAGTACTTC. Translating gives CASSSQGSAGTSYEQYF.

The table lists this clone with a count of one. The gene calls are TRBV9 and TRBJ1-3, with D tentatively TRBD1 (6 bases). The germline CDR1 and CDR2 sequences are SGDLS and YYNGEE. The CDR3 covers 16 residues. V was pared by 4 bases and J by 4 bases, with 18 bases between. The CDR3 loop is CASSHRGGPGGNTIYF. CDR3 nucleotide sequence: TGTGCCAGCAGCCACCGTGGGGGCCCCGGGGGAAACACCATATATTTT. The full variable domain, in which reference TRBV9 and TRBJ1-3 provide the parts outside the CDR3, is DSGVTQTPKHLITATGQRVTLRCSPRSGDLSVYWYQQSLDQGLQFLIQYYNGEERAKGNILERFSAQQFPDLHSELNLSSLELGDSALYFCASSHRGGPGGNTIYFGEGSWLTVV.

The genes are TRBV5-1 and TRBJ2-3; 10 bases map to TRBD2. Germline assignment: CDR1 SGHRS and CDR2 YFSETQ. This CDR3 spans 15 amino acids. Trimming cost V 6 bases and J 6 bases; bases outside gene matches: 10. CDR3 in DNA: TGCGCCAGCACGGGCCTAGCGGGAGTGAGGGATACGCAGTATTTT. This gives the protein CASTGLAGVRDTQYF. Variable domain in full (rest from reference TRBV5-1 and TRBJ2-3): KAGVTQTPRYLIKTRGQQVTLSCSPISGHRSVSWYQQTPGQGLQFLFEYFSETQRNKGNFPGRFSGRQFSNSRSEMNVSTLELGDSALYLCASTGLAGVRDTQYFGPGTRLTVL.

This clone was found once. The V gene is TRBV10-2, the J gene TRBJ2-3; D remains ambiguous. This CDR3 is built from 15 residues. Germline CDR1 and CDR2: WSHSY and SAAADI. The ends were cut back, 2 bases at V and 0 bases at J, with 9 bases in the middle. The CDR3, as DNA: TGCGCCAGCAGTGAGAACTACCTTAGCACAGATACGCAGTATTTT. Residues: CASSENYLSTDTQYF.

This chain links TRBV6-5 with TRBJ1-1; 7 bases are shared with TRBD1. The germline V gene has CDR1 MNHEY and CDR2 SVGAGI. The ends lost 8 bases at V and 1 base at J; junction bases unmatched: 7. The CDR3 runs to 14 residues. CDR3 nucleotides: TGTGCCAGCGGACACAGGGGTGCGAACACTGAAGCTTTCTTT. It translates to CASGHRGANTEAFF.

This sequence joins TRBV9 and TRBJ2-2; TRBD2 aligns across 13 bases. The CDR3 is 19 residues long. Per germline, CDR1 SGDLS and CDR2 YYNGEE. Losses at the gene ends were 2 bases for V and 5 bases for J; bases not matched to a gene: 12. In nucleotides, the CDR3 is TGTGCCAGCAGCGTCCTAGGGACTAGCGGGATAGTTCGAACCGGGGAGCTGTTTTTT. Translating gives CASSVLGTSGIVRTGELFF.

The chain combines TRBV19 with TRBJ1-1, with D perhaps TRBD1 (6 bases). Germline assignment: CDR1 LNHDA and CDR2 SQIVND (reference sequence). The CDR3 consists of 14 residues. Between the trimmed V and J ends, which lost 1 base and 2 bases, there was a span of 8 bases. CDR3 protein: CASSIVTGNTEAFF. In DNA form, the CDR3 reads TGTGCCAGTAGTATAGTGACAGGCAACACTGAAGCTTTCTTT.

The chain combines TRBV7-2 with TRBJ1-5, with D perhaps TRBD1 (5 bases). The V end was cut by 1 base, the J end by 11 bases, with 12 bases between. Looked up from germline, CDR1 is SGHTA and CDR2 is FQGNSA. This CDR3 region has 13 residues. The CDR3: CASSLGTGGAQHF. CDR3 nucleotides: TGTGCCAGCAGCTTAGGTACCGGAGGGGCCCAGCATTTT.

V gene TRBV13 combines with J gene TRBJ2-1, with 10 bases fitting TRBD2. Germline CDR1 PRHDT, CDR2 FYEKMQ (reference sequence). V was clipped by 3 bases and J by 8 bases; unmatched bases: 10. The CDR3 extends over 16 amino acids. In DNA, the CDR3 is TGTGCCAGCAGCTTCCAAGCGGGAGGGATCCTTGATGAGCAGTTCTTC. Its protein is CASSFQAGGILDEQFF.

DNA of the CDR3: TGTGCCAGCAGTGATAAGGGGGTAGGGGGCTACACCTTC. Its protein product is CASSDKGVGGYTF. The chain couples TRBV2 to TRBJ1-2; maybe TRBD1 (6 bases). This CDR3 comprises 13 residues. With 3 bases removed from V and 8 bases from J, the gap between germline ends came to 13 bases. CDR1 and CDR2 (germline): SNHLY, FYNNEI.

This rearrangement joins TRBV4-1 to TRBJ1-2, with a possible D match to TRBD1 (6 bases). CDR3 size: 18 residues. In germline, CDR1 is MGHRA, CDR2 YSYEKL. V lost 1 base, J lost 2 bases, and 20 bases lay in between. Here the CDR3 reads CASSQGNRDYNANYGYTF. CDR3 DNA sequence: TGCGCCAGCAGCCAAGGGAACAGGGATTATAACGCGAACTATGGCTACACCTTC.

CDR3 DNA: TGTGCCAGCAGCTTAGCGTCGGGAGGTGAAAAACTGTTTTTT. This gives the protein CASSLASGGEKLFF. The V and J genes are TRBV7-8 and TRBJ1-4; D unresolved. Trimming took 0 bases from V and 7 from J, leaving 9 bases between them. Germline V CDR1 and CDR2: SGHVS, FQNEAQ. The CDR3 runs 14 residues.

V and J are TRBV3-1 (or the pseudogene TRBV3-2) and TRBJ2-2; TRBD1 matches 9 bases. The CDR3 spans 17 residues. Germline CDR1 is LGHDT and CDR2 is YNNKEL (reference sequence). V was clipped by 4 bases and J by 5 bases; unmatched bases: 11. The chain's CDR3 is CASSLFAQGARTGELFF. DNA for the CDR3: TGTGCCAGCAGCCTTTTTGCACAGGGGGCGCGGACCGGGGAGCTGTTTTTT.

This chain links TRBV5-4 with TRBJ1-2; the D is unclear. Deletions cut 0 bases from V and 4 bases from J, with 13 bases between. The CDR3 has 15 residues. Germline CDR1 is SGHNT and CDR2 is YYREEE (reference sequence). The CDR3 here is CASSLGGAAGYGYTF. CDR3 sequence (DNA): TGTGCCAGCAGCTTGGGCGGTGCGGCCGGCTATGGCTACACCTTC.

The V call is TRBV5-6, the J call TRBJ1-1; unclear D gene. Per the germline V gene, CDR1 is SGHDT and CDR2 is YYEEEE. This CDR3 contains 13 residues. Trimming took off 4 bases at V and 7 bases at J, with 14 bases between the two ends. The CDR3 here is CASSPLSGYEAFF. CDR3 bases: TGTGCCAGCAGCCCCCTATCGGGGTATGAAGCTTTCTTT.

The V and J genes are TRBV3-1 (or the pseudogene TRBV3-2) and TRBJ2-3; perhaps TRBD2 as D (5 bases). The germline gives CDR1 LGHDT, CDR2 YNNKEL (reference sequence). The CDR3 extends over 17 amino acids. Trimming cost V 2 bases and J 2 bases, with 17 bases left between them. Here the CDR3 reads CASSQTHGVLNTDTQYF. CDR3 DNA sequence: TGTGCCAGCAGCCAAACTCACGGGGTGCTAAACACAGATACGCAGTATTTT.